Presented here are 21 T cell receptor beta chains from one specimen sequenced in a study of blood T cell repertoires in COVID-19. The protocol was immunoSEQ multiplex PCR, while the TCRdb copy is restricted to in-frame clones and leaves out a portion. Among more than 95,000 clones listed, just over 85% were seen once. Sequenced input: peripheral blood. The receptors here all came from a human donor in a cohort sampled during active COVID-19.

The chain recombines TRBV6-5 with TRBJ2-4, with a possible D match to TRBD2 (6 bases). This CDR3 has 15 residues. The germline gives CDR1 MNHEY, CDR2 SVGAGI. Trimming removed 5 bases at V and 1 base at J, with 12 bases between. CDR3 protein: CASSLGSRAKNIQYF. CDR3 in DNA: TGTGCCAGCAGTCTCGGGAGTCGGGCCAAAAACATTCAGTACTTC.

J is TRBJ2-7 and V is TRBV5-4, with 11 bases lining up with TRBD2. The CDR3 loop spans 15 amino acids. CDR1 SGHNT and CDR2 YYREEE come from the germline V gene (reference sequence). J lost 2 bases, V lost 1 base, and 2 bases had no gene match. The CDR3 reads CASSLQLAGAYEQYF. For the CDR3, the DNA is TGTGCCAGCAGCTTGCAACTAGCGGGGGCCTACGAGCAGTACTTC.

This chain connects TRBV5-1 to TRBJ2-7; 10 bases agree with TRBD2. The junction had 1 base not matched to a gene; V was cut back by 0 bases and J by 4 bases. The CDR3 totals 14 residues. The germline V gene has CDR1 SGHRS and CDR2 YFSETQ. The CDR3 reads CASSLASGRYEQYF. CDR3 DNA sequence: TGCGCCAGCAGCTTGGCTAGCGGGAGATACGAGCAGTACTTC.

The genes are TRBV7-8 and TRBJ1-4; perhaps TRBD1 as D (6 bases). V lost 3 bases to trimming and J lost 0 bases, with 8 bases between them. This CDR3 comprises 15 residues. Germline CDR1 and CDR2: SGHVS and FQNEAQ. The CDR3: CASSFRTATNEKLFF. CDR3 DNA: TGTGCCAGCAGCTTCCGGACAGCAACTAATGAAAAACTGTTTTTT.

This chain connects TRBV14 to TRBJ1-4; a weak D match, TRBD1 (6 bases). Trimming shortened V by 3 bases and J by 8 bases, and 13 bases separated the two germline ends. CDR3 length: 14 residues. Germline-derived CDR1 and CDR2 are SGHDN and FVKESK. The CDR3 nucleotides are TGTGCCAGCAGCCAGAACAGGGTTCGGGAAAAACTGTTTTTT. Its translation: CASSQNRVREKLFF.

The table lists this clone with a count of one. CDR3 loop: CASSLMGRLNSGANVLTF. The CDR3 coding sequence is TGTGCCAGCAGCTTAATGGGCAGGCTAAACTCTGGGGCCAACGTCCTGACTTTC. The chain employs TRBV7-3 and TRBJ2-6; D is undetermined. Germline V gene lookup returns CDR1 SGHTA and CDR2 FQGTGA. The CDR3 spans 18 residues. V was trimmed by 1 base and J by 0 bases, leaving 13 bases between them.

V and J are TRBV2 and TRBJ2-7; 7 bases match TRBD1. There are 14 residues in the CDR3. The V gene's germline CDR1 is SNHLY and CDR2 FYNNEI. V trimming: 7 bases; J trimming: 1 base; junction bases outside the gene matches: 7. The CDR3 spells CASTRQGRSYEQYF. The CDR3 DNA reads TGTGCCAGCACTAGACAGGGAAGATCCTACGAGCAGTACTTC.

This clone has a handful of counts. This chain connects TRBV6-8 to TRBJ1-4, with unresolved D. CDR3 length: 11 amino acids. The V gene lost 5 bases and the J gene lost 7 bases, with 5 bases spanning the gap. Germline values: CDR1 MNHGY, CDR2 SAAAGT. CDR3 sequence reads: CASSRGEKLFF. The DNA of the CDR3 is TGTGCCAGCAGTCGCGGTGAAAAACTGTTTTTT.

The J gene is TRBJ1-3, the V gene TRBV11-2, with D unresolved. There are 14 residues in the CDR3. Trimming removed 4 bases from V and 0 bases from J, with 7 bases in between. Germline-derived CDR1 and CDR2 are SGHAT and FQNNGV. For the CDR3, the DNA is TGTGCCAGCAGCTACGGGATCTCTGGAAACACCATATATTTT. It specifies CASSYGISGNTIYF. Based on the CDR3 plus reference TRBV11-2 and TRBJ1-3, the full variable domain is EAGVAQSPRYKIIEKRQSVAFWCNPISGHATLYWYQQILGQGPKLLIQFQNNGVVDDSQLPKDRFSAERLKGVDSTLKIQPAKLEDSAVYLCASSYGISGNTIYFGEGSWLTVV.

The chain combines TRBV10-2 with TRBJ1-2; 8 bases are a match to TRBD1. The CDR3 has 14 residues. Germline V gene sequence: CDR1 WSHSY, CDR2 SAAADI. V shed 4 bases, J shed 3 bases, and the junction held 4 bases outside the gene matches. The CDR3 DNA follows: TGCGCCAGCAGTGCCCCGACAGGGGACTATGGCTACACCTTC. It is translated as CASSAPTGDYGYTF.

The chain employs TRBV5-1 and TRBJ2-7; the match to TRBD1 covers 7 bases. V gave up 4 bases and J gave up 4 bases; unmatched junction bases: 8. The CDR3 length is 14 residues. Germline CDR1 and CDR2: SGHRS and YFSETQ. CDR3 loop: CASSRAQGPYEQYF. The CDR3 coding sequence is TGCGCCAGCAGCCGAGCACAGGGGCCATACGAGCAGTACTTC.

This clone was seen once. This rearrangement joins TRBV5-4 to TRBJ2-2, with 8 bases that match TRBD1. The J segment lost 3 bases and the V segment lost 4 bases, leaving 5 bases of the junction unmatched. The CDR3 has 15 amino acids. CDR1 is SGHNT and CDR2 is YYREEE in the germline V gene (reference sequence). This chain's CDR3 is CASSAGTGYTGELFF. CDR3 in DNA: TGTGCCAGCAGCGCCGGGACAGGATACACCGGGGAGCTGTTTTTT.

The table lists this clone with a few counts. V is TRBV28 and J is TRBJ2-3, with 11 bases fitting TRBD2. This CDR3 is built from 17 residues. V gave up 2 bases and J gave up 6 bases; unmatched junction bases: 10. CDR1 is MDHEN, CDR2 SYDVKM, per germline. CDR3 amino acids: CASSLGGTSGLGDTQYF. CDR3 in DNA: TGTGCCAGCAGTTTAGGGGGGACTAGCGGACTTGGGGATACGCAGTATTTT.

The chain recombines TRBV5-4 with TRBJ2-7; D is ambiguous. The germline V gene encodes CDR1 SGHNT and CDR2 YYREEE (reference sequence). V dropped 4 bases and J dropped 2 bases, with 4 bases sitting between them. This CDR3 contains 11 residues. The CDR3 sequence: CASSPAYEQYF. The CDR3, as DNA: TGTGCCAGCAGCCCTGCCTACGAGCAGTACTTC.

This clone has only one observation. The J gene is TRBJ2-1, the V gene TRBV4-2; 10 nucleotides line up with TRBD1. CDR1 and CDR2 (germline): LGHNA, YNFKEQ. The V and J ends lost 4 bases and 3 bases, in that order; junction bases with no gene match: 3. The CDR3 runs to 15 residues. In nucleotides, the CDR3 is TGTGCCAGCAGCCCCCGGGACAGGGGCTACAATGAGCAGTTCTTC. This gives the protein CASSPRDRGYNEQFF.

This clone came up a few times. Different DNA sequences within this sample yield the same CDR3. The CDR3 region is CASRGGTEAFF. The CDR3 DNA follows: TGTGCCAGCAGGGGGGGAACTGAAGCTTTCTTT. This chain joins TRBV3-1 (or the pseudogene TRBV3-2) and TRBJ1-1; a possible D gene is TRBD1 (5 bases). Germline values: CDR1 LGHDT, CDR2 YNNKEL (reference sequence). V lost 6 bases to trimming and J lost 5 bases, with 7 bases between them. This CDR3 region has 11 residues.

The J gene is TRBJ2-5, the V gene TRBV5-4; D may be TRBD1 (6 bases). This CDR3 region has 15 residues. Per the germline V gene, CDR1 is SGHNT and CDR2 is YYREEE (reference sequence). Trimming pared 8 bases from V and 1 base from J, leaving 18 bases between. The CDR3 protein is CASQTTGSGQETQYF. In DNA form, the CDR3 reads TGTGCCAGTCAAACTACAGGGAGCGGCCAAGAGACCCAGTACTTC. The entire variable domain, with the rest obtained from reference TRBV5-4 and TRBJ2-5, is as follows: ETGVTQSPTHLIKTRGQQVTLRCSSQSGHNTVSWYQQALGQGPQFIFQYYREEENGRGNFPPRFSGLQFPNYSSELNVNALELDDSALYLCASQTTGSGQETQYFGPGTRLLVL.

The V and J genes are TRBV19 and TRBJ2-3, with a possible D match to TRBD1 (5 bases). CDR3 length: 16 residues. Trimming left V 1 base short and J 0 bases short, with 11 bases between. CDR1 is LNHDA, CDR2 SQIVND, per germline (reference sequence). CDR3: CASSIGAGISTDTQYF. As DNA, the CDR3 is TGTGCCAGTAGTATAGGAGCAGGGATCAGCACAGATACGCAGTATTTT.

The chain joins TRBV7-3 to TRBJ2-3; TRBD2 agrees at 7 bases. After removal of 4 bases from V and 8 bases from J, the junction contained 3 bases not matched to a gene. This CDR3 spans 12 amino acids. Germline CDR1 is SGHTA and CDR2 is FQGTGA. The CDR3: CASSSLAGTQYF. DNA for the CDR3: TGTGCCAGCAGCTCTTTAGCGGGTACGCAGTATTTT.

This chain joins TRBV4-1 and TRBJ2-7, with 9 bases matching TRBD1. This CDR3 contains 17 residues. Trimming at V came to 3 bases and at J to 5 bases, leaving 14 bases not matched to a gene. CDR1 MGHRA and CDR2 YSYEKL come from the germline V gene. The CDR3 sequence: CASSHARTGTGSHEQYF. DNA of the CDR3: TGCGCCAGCAGCCATGCACGAACCGGGACAGGGAGCCACGAGCAGTACTTC.

The genes are TRBV19 and TRBJ2-5; TRBD1 aligns across 9 bases. The CDR3 consists of 15 residues. Germline V CDR1 and CDR2: LNHDA, SQIVND (reference sequence). V shed 5 bases and J 2 bases; nucleotides not matched to a gene: 6. The CDR3: CASSRRQGGQETQYF. The CDR3 nucleotides read TGTGCCAGTAGTCGTAGACAGGGGGGGCAAGAGACCCAGTACTTC.